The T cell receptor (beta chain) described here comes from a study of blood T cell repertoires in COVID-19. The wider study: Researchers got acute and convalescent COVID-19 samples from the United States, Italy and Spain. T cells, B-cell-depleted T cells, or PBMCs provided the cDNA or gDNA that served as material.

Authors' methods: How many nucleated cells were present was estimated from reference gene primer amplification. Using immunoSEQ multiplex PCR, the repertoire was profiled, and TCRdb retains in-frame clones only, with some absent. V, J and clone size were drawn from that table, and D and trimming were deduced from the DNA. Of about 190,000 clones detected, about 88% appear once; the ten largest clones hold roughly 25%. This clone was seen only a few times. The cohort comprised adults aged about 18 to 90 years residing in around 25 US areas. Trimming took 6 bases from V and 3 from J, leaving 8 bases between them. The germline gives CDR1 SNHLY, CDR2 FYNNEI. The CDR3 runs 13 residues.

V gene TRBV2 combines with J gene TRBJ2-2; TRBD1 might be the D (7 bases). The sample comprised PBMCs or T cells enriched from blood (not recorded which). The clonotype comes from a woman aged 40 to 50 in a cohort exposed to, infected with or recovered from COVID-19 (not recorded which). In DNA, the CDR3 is TGTGCCAGCAGCAGGGGGGACACCGGGGAGCTGTTTTTT. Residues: CASSRGDTGELFF.